The clone carrying this T cell receptor (beta chain) occurred many times. What it binds is unknown. This entry is derived from a study of regulatory T cells in long-lasting Graves disease. Study conclusions and caveats: Newly diagnosed patients had higher TCR diversity than persistent Graves' patients did.

Stated time point: newly diagnosed GD, antithyroid drugs for less than 3 months. Generation of the TCR library employed RNA extracted from PBMCs. HTBI primers from iRepertoire and Arm-PCR of CDR3 regions yielded the TCR beta libraries. TCRdb passed the multiplex PCR reads through MiXCR, listing each CDR3 protein once. Of about 370,000 distinct CDR3 sequences listed, roughly 15% are singletons. The V gene lost 4 bases and the J gene lost 5 bases, with 17 bases spanning the gap. Germline-derived CDR1 and CDR2 are MGHRA and YSYEKL. The CDR3 runs to 15 residues. The sequencing used peripheral blood mononuclear cells (PBMCs), collected at new diagnosis, from a patient treated with antithyroid drugs. The receptor's source is a female donor with Graves disease. This rearrangement joins TRBV4-1 to TRBJ1-2; a weak D match, TRBD1 (6 bases). CDR3 sequence (DNA): TGCGCCAGCAGCCGACCTGAGGGGGGCACGTATGGCTACACCTTC. Amino acids: CASSRPEGGTYGYTF.